This T cell receptor beta chain was sequenced during a study of early T cells in non-severe SARS-CoV-2 infection. Study-wide context: Sequencing of bulk RNA from unsorted whole blood was done, without chain pairing.

This clonotype was seen many times. Unique molecular identifiers (one per individual cDNA molecule) were attached. TCRdb re-derived calls from the 5' RACE reads in MiXCR, one entry per CDR3 protein. The table records tens of thousands of distinct CDR3 sequences, 6.2% of them present only once. Germline CDR1 is SQVTM and CDR2 is ANQGSEA. Between the trimmed V and J ends, which lost 1 base and 0 bases, there was a span of 7 bases. This CDR3 is built from 13 residues. Sequencing was done on a sample of whole blood. This sequence was found in an adult who was a healthcare worker with PCR-confirmed SARS-CoV-2 infection or an uninfected control (not recorded which). V is TRBV29-1 and J is TRBJ2-7, with D possibly TRBD1 on 6 matching bases. For the CDR3, the DNA is TGCAGCGTTGAAGGGACAGACTCCTACGAGCAGTACTTC. This translates into CSVEGTDSYEQYF.